The T cell receptor (beta chain) described here comes from a study of beta chain features in type 1 diabetes. The study, taken as a whole, reports: Shorter TCRB CDR3s, moderately but significantly so, marked every one of the four CD4+ subsets in Type 1 diabetes patients. The question of HLA type influencing TCRB rearrangement was one that remained unresolved here.

Of note for this clone: Its specificity is not known.

Of the isolated RNA, all was reverse transcribed, and so the sequenced material was expressed TCRB transcripts. TCRdb keeps only in-frame clones here, not all; method: immunoSEQ multiplex PCR. Among 630,000 or so clones, around 15% were seen once, and the ten largest hold around 0.04%. Trimming cost V 4 bases and J 7 bases; bases outside gene matches: 20. Germline assignment: CDR1 GTSNPN and CDR2 SVGIG (reference sequence). This CDR3 is built from 17 residues. Via the markers CD45RO/CCR7/CD25/CD127/CD95/CD27, stem cell-like memory, regulatory, central memory and naive CD4+ cells were sorted. Sample: naive CD4+ T cells from blood. This rearrangement joins TRBV30 to TRBJ2-3; 7 positions match TRBD1. This clonotype was obtained from a man aged 18 to 30 with type 1 diabetes. CDR3 DNA sequence: TGTGCCTGGAATAAGTACCTTGGGACAGACATTACTAATACGCAGTATTTT. Encoded protein: CAWNKYLGTDITNTQYF.